A single sample is the source of the 13 T cell receptor beta chains below, sequenced in a study of beta chain features in type 1 diabetes. Sequencing targeted expressed TCRB transcripts, as all isolated RNA had been reverse transcribed. Produced via immunoSEQ multiplex PCR; TCRdb's table is partial and in-frame only. The sample lists about 300,000 clones, 7% to 9% occurring once. Sequencing was performed on central memory CD4+ T cells from blood. The receptors were gathered from a woman aged 18-35 years in good health.

The table lists this clone with a few counts. The V and J genes are TRBV27 and TRBJ2-1; 11 nucleotides match TRBD2. The CDR3 consists of 15 residues. V gave up 6 bases and J gave up 4 bases; unmatched junction bases: 5. The germline V gene has CDR1 MNHEY and CDR2 SMNVEV (reference sequence). This chain's CDR3 is CASRTGTSGYNEQFF. In DNA form, the CDR3 reads TGTGCCAGCAGAACCGGGACTAGCGGTTACAATGAGCAGTTCTTC.

The chain couples TRBV7-9 to TRBJ2-7, with D unclear. Germline loops: CDR1 SEHNR, CDR2 FQNEAQ (reference sequence). The CDR3 is made up of 15 amino acids. V was pared by 2 bases and J by 0 bases, with 11 bases between. CDR3 residues: CASSLSAVASYEQYF. Here the CDR3 DNA reads TGTGCCAGCAGCTTATCAGCCGTGGCCTCCTACGAGCAGTACTTC.

This clone was detected only a few times. V gene TRBV4-3 combines with J gene TRBJ1-4, with D perhaps matching TRBD1 (6 bases). This CDR3 has 15 amino acids. With 2 bases removed from V and 8 bases from J, the gap between germline ends came to 15 bases. Germline V gene sequence: CDR1 LGHNA, CDR2 YSLEER. The CDR3 nucleotides read TGCGCCAGCAGCCAACAACAGGGAGCGGACGAAAAACTGTTTTTT. Encoded protein: CASSQQQGADEKLFF.

The J gene is TRBJ2-5, the V gene TRBV4-1; D could derive from TRBD1 or TRBD2 (5 bases each). The V gene lost 1 base and the J gene lost 5 bases, with 14 bases spanning the gap. CDR3 length equals 15 residues. In germline, CDR1 is MGHRA, CDR2 YSYEKL. Here the CDR3 reads CASSQGWGKQETQYF. The CDR3 DNA reads TGCGCCAGCAGCCAAGGGTGGGGGAAACAGGAGACCCAGTACTTC.

The chain recombines TRBV9 with TRBJ2-1; 8 nucleotides line up with TRBD2. After removal of 1 base from V and 2 bases from J, the junction contained 2 bases not matched to a gene. This CDR3 comprises 15 residues. The germline V gene encodes CDR1 SGDLS and CDR2 YYNGEE. The CDR3 DNA sequence: TGTGCCAGCAGCGTATCTAGCGGGCCCTACAATGAGCAGTTCTTC. Its protein is CASSVSSGPYNEQFF.

The V and J genes are TRBV23-1 and TRBJ2-7; D is undetermined. TRBV23-1 falls under the ORF class, with uncertain function. V lost 0 bases to trimming and J lost 0 bases, with 15 bases between them. The CDR3 sequence is 17 residues long. Written as DNA, the CDR3 is TGCGCCAGCAGTCAATCATTTAACAGCCCAAGCTCCTACGAGCAGTACTTC. Protein sequence: CASSQSFNSPSSYEQYF.

There are a few counts of this clone. CDR3 nucleotides: TGTGCCAGCAGTTCGGGGACAGGGACCAACTATGGCTACACCTTC. Protein product: CASSSGTGTNYGYTF. The gene calls are TRBV6-5 and TRBJ1-2, with 9 bases that match TRBD1. The CDR3 is 15 residues long. With V trimmed by 4 bases and J by 2 bases, 5 bases remained unmatched. Per the germline V gene, CDR1 is MNHEY and CDR2 is SVGAGI.

The chain employs TRBV29-1 and TRBJ2-4; the D call may be TRBD1 or TRBD2 (5 bases each). The CDR3 is 15 residues long. V was clipped by 3 bases and J by 0 bases, with 12 bases between them. The V gene's germline CDR1 is SQVTM and CDR2 ANQGSEA. The CDR3: CSVESPGRAKNIQYF. CDR3 sequence (DNA): TGCAGCGTTGAGTCCCCAGGGAGAGCCAAAAACATTCAGTACTTC. The variable domain in full, completed from reference TRBV29-1 and TRBJ2-4, reads SAVISQKPSRDICQRGTSLTIQCQVDSQVTMMFWYRQQPGQSLTLIATANQGSEATYESGFVIDKFPISRPNLTFSTLTVSNMSPEDSSIYLCSVESPGRAKNIQYFGAGTRLSVL.

This clone was seen repeatedly, ten times or more. The chain uses TRBV7-2 and TRBJ2-3; 7 nucleotides match TRBD1. The CDR3 is made up of 15 amino acids. The trim removed 4 bases at V and 0 bases at J, leaving 4 bases unmatched. The germline CDR1 and CDR2 sequences are SGHTA and FQGNSA. This CDR3 is CASSYRDSSTDTQYF. CDR3 DNA sequence: TGTGCCAGCAGCTATAGGGACAGTAGCACAGATACGCAGTATTTT.

CDR3 sequence: CASSSLVAGSGNEQFF. In nucleotides, the CDR3 is TGCGCCAGCAGCTCCTTAGTCGCGGGATCGGGGAATGAGCAGTTCTTC. The V gene is TRBV5-1, the J gene TRBJ2-1, with TRBD2 as a possible D gene (6 bases). Per the germline V gene, CDR1 is SGHRS and CDR2 is YFSETQ. This CDR3 spans 16 amino acids. V lost 3 bases and J 7 bases, leaving 20 bases between the germline ends. Drawing the rest from reference TRBV5-1 and TRBJ2-1, the complete variable domain is KAGVTQTPRYLIKTRGQQVTLSCSPISGHRSVSWYQQTPGQGLQFLFEYFSETQRNKGNFPGRFSGRQFSNSRSEMNVSTLELGDSALYLCASSSLVAGSGNEQFFGPGTRLTVL.

The chain carries TRBV6-5 and TRBJ2-3; 7 bases map to TRBD1. In germline, CDR1 is MNHEY, CDR2 SVGAGI. The CDR3 is 14 residues long. V lost 7 bases to trimming and J lost 4 bases; unmatched junction nucleotides: 8. The CDR3 sequence is CASNRQGMPDTQYF. In DNA form, the CDR3 reads TGTGCCAGCAACAGACAGGGAATGCCAGATACGCAGTATTTT.

The gene calls are TRBV5-5 and TRBJ2-5, with 8 nucleotides matching TRBD1. Germline lookup yields CDR1 SGHKS and CDR2 YYEKEE (reference sequence). V was pared by 7 bases and J by 5 bases, with 13 bases of the junction left unmatched. The CDR3 runs to 15 residues. This CDR3 is CASLRTGNFVETQYF. Written as DNA, the CDR3 is TGTGCCAGCTTAAGGACAGGGAATTTCGTCGAGACCCAGTACTTC.

As regards this clone: A far larger clone is only one base removed, so a read error is likely. The rearrangement joins TRBV30 to TRBJ2-7, with D unresolved. CDR3 length: 11 amino acids. Trimming pared 0 bases from V and 2 bases from J, leaving 2 bases between. Per germline, CDR1 GTSNPN and CDR2 SVGIG (reference sequence). The CDR3 region has the DNA TGTGCCTGGAGTGTAGCCTACGAGCAGTACGTC. It yields the protein CAWSVAYEQYV.